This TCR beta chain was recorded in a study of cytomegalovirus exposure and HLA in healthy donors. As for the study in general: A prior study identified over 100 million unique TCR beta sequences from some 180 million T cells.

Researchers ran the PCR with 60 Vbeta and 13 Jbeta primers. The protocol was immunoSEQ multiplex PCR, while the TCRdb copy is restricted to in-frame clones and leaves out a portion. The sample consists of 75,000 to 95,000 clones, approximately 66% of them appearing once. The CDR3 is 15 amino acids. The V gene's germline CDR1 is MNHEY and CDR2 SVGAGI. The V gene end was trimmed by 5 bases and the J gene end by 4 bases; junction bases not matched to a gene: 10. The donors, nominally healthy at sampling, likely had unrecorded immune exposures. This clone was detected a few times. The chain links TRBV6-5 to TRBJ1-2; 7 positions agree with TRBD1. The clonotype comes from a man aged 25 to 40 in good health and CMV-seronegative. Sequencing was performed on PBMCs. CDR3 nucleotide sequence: TGTGCCAGCAGTAAACGGGACAGACCCACCTATGGCTACACCTTC. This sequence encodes CASSKRDRPTYGYTF.